The clone carrying this T cell receptor beta chain was detected a few times. These data belong to a study of identical twins. TCRdb reprocessed the 5' RACE reads with MiXCR, giving one entry per CDR3 protein. In the table there are approximately 240,000 distinct CDR3 sequences, over 12% of which are singletons. The V gene lost 6 bases and the J gene lost 0 bases, with 12 bases spanning the gap. CDR3 length: 14 residues. The germline V gene has CDR1 SGHNT and CDR2 YYREEE (reference sequence). This chain uses TRBV5-4 with TRBJ1-1; D call uncertain. The sequence came from a woman between 18 and 29 years old in good health. Sequenced input: memory (CD45RO+) T cells sorted from blood. CDR3 sequence: CASTRAGMNTEAFF. For the CDR3, the DNA is TGTGCCAGCACAAGGGCCGGCATGAACACTGAAGCTTTCTTT.